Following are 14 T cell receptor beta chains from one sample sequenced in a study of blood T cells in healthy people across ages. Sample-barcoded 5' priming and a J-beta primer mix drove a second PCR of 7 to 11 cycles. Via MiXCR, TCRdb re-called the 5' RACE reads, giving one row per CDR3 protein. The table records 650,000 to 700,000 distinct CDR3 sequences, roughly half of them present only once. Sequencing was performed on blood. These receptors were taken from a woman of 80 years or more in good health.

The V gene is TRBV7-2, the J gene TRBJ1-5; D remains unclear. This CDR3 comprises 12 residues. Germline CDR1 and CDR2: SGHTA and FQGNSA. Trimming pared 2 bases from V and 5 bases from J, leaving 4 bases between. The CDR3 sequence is CASSLRYQPQHF. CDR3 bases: TGTGCCAGCAGCTTACGGTATCAGCCCCAGCATTTT.

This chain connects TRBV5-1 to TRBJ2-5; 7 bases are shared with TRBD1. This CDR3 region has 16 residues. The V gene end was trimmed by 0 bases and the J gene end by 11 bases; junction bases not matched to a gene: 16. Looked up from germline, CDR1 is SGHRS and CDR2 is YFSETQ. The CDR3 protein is CASSLVGTANYNEQYF. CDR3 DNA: TGCGCCAGCAGCTTGGTTGGGACAGCGAACTACAATGAGCAGTACTTC.

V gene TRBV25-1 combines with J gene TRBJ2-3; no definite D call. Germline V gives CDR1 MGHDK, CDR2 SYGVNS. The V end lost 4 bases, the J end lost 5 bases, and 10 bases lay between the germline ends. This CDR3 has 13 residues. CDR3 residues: CASSAEWGDTQYF. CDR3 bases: TGTGCCAGCAGTGCAGAGTGGGGAGATACGCAGTATTTT.

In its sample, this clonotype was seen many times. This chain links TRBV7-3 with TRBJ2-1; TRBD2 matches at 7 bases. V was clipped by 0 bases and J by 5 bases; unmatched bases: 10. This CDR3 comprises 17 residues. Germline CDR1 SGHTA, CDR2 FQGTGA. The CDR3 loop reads CASSLTLLAETHNEQFF. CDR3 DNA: TGTGCCAGCAGCTTAACTCTCCTAGCGGAGACACACAATGAGCAGTTCTTC. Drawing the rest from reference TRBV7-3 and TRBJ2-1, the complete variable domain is GAGVSQTPSNKVTEKGKYVELRCDPISGHTALYWYRQSLGQGPEFLIYFQGTGAADDSGLPNDRFFAVRPEGSVSTLKIQRTERGDSAVYLCASSLTLLAETHNEQFFGPGTRLTVL.

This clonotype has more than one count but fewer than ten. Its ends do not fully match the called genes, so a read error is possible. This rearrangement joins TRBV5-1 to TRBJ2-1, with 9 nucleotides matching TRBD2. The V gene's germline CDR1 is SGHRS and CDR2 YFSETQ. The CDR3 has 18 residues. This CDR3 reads CASSSVGSGRGSYNERFF. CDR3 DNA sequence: TGCGCCAGCAGCTCCGTTGGTAGCGGGAGAGGCTCCTACAATGAGCGGTTCTTC.

The chain's CDR3 is CASSPQGGTQYF. Here the CDR3 DNA reads TGTGCCAGCTCACCACAGGGGGGTACGCAGTATTTT. J is TRBJ2-3 and V is TRBV18; the D call may be TRBD1 or TRBD2 (6 bases each). This CDR3 region has 12 residues. V was trimmed by 1 base and J by 8 bases, leaving 7 bases between them. Germline V gene sequence: CDR1 KGHSH, CDR2 LQKENI.

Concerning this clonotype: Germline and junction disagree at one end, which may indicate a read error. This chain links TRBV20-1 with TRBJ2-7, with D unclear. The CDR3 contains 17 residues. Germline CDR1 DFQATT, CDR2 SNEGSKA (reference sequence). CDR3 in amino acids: CSAGEITPGRHEDEQYF. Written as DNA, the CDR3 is TGCAGTGCTGGAGAAATTACACCGGGCCGCCACGAAGACGAGCAGTACTTC.

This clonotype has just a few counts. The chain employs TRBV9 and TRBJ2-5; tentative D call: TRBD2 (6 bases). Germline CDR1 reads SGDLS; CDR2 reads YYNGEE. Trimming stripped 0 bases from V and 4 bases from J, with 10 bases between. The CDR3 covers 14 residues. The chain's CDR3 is CASSVGLARETQYF. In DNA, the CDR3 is TGTGCCAGCAGCGTAGGTCTAGCGCGAGAGACCCAGTACTTC.

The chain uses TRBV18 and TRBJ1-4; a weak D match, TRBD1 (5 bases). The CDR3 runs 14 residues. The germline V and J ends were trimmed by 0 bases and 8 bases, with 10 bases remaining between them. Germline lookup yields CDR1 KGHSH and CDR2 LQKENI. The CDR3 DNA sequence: TGTGCCAGCTCACCACCGTCGGGACGAGAAAAACTGTTTTTT. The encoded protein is CASSPPSGREKLFF.

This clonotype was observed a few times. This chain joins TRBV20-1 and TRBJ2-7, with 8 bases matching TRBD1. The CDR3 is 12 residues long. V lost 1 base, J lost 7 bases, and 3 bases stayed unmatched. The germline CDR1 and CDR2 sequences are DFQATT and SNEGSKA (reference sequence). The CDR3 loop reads CSARGTGREQYF. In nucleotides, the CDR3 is TGCAGTGCTAGAGGGACAGGGAGGGAGCAGTACTTC.

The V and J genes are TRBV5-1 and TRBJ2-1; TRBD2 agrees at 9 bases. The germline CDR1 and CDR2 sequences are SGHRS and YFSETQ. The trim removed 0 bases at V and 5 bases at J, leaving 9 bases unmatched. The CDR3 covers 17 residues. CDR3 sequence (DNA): TGCGCCAGCAGCTTGGGCGGGAGGGCCAAGAGGGACAATGAGCAGTTCTTC. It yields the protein CASSLGGRAKRDNEQFF.

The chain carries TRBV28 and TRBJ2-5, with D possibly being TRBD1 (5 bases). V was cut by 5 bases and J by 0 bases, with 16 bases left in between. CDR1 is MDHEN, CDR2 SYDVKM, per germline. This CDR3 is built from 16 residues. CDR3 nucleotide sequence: TGTGCCAGCAGTCCCCCAGGGTCCCTGTACCAAGAGACCCAGTACTTC. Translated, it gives CASSPPGSLYQETQYF. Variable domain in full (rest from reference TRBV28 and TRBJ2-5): DVKVTQSSRYLVKRTGEKVFLECVQDMDHENMFWYRQDPGLGLRLIYFSYDVKMKEKGDIPEGYSVSREKKERFSLILESASTNQTSMYLCASSPPGSLYQETQYFGPGTRLLVL.

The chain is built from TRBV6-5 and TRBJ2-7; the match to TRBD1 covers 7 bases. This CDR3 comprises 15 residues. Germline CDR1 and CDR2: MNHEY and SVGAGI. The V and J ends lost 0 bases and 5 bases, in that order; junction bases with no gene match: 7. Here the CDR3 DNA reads TGTGCCAGCAGTTACTCGCCGGGGACAGCTCACGAGCAGTACTTC. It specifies CASSYSPGTAHEQYF.

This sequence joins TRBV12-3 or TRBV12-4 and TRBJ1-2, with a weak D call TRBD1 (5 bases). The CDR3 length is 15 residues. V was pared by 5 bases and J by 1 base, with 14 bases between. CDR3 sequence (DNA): TGTGCCAGCAGTCCTGCGGGACGGATTAACTATGGCTACACCTTC. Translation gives CASSPAGRINYGYTF.